This TCR beta chain was identified during a study of cytomegalovirus exposure and HLA in healthy donors. The wider study: A subsequent analysis reported that the roughly 120 validation repertoires were produced on the same platform that had also been used for the 666 first-cohort repertoires. General study results and limits: Most TCR sequences were seen very rarely across donors, but some public TCRs occurred in many. A classifier reportedly called cytomegalovirus status with high sensitivity and specificity.

In regard to this clone: Its antigen is still unknown.

The repertoire was sequenced with immunoSEQ multiplex PCR; TCRdb's copy has only in-frame clones and lacks some. The sample holds 90,000 to 130,000 clones; 90% to 96% are singletons and the top ten take roughly 0.7%. This TCR was recovered from a woman in her late teens or twenties in good health and CMV-seronegative. Sequencing used PBMCs.

In DNA form, the CDR3 reads TGTGCCAGCAGTTACTCGCAGGGGTCCTACTACAATGAGCAGTTCTTC. This sequence encodes CASSYSQGSYYNEQFF. V usage is TRBV6-6 and J usage is TRBJ2-1, with a tentative D call TRBD1 (6 bases). Germline CDR1 MNHNY, CDR2 SVGAGI (reference sequence). Trimming took 0 bases from V and 3 from J, leaving 12 bases between them. This CDR3 has 16 residues.